This T cell receptor beta chain was retrieved from a study of response to subunit inactivated influenza vaccine. Broader study findings: Each seasonal influenza vaccination recruits few new T cells, the authors suggested.

Concerning this clonotype itself: Its antigen is currently unknown.

TCRdb redid the calling of the RT-PCR reads with MiXCR, one entry per CDR3 protein. Altogether 750,000 to 850,000 distinct CDR3 sequences are present, 18% being singletons, with the ten largest covering about 11%. The sequence came from a man aged 50-60 years who received an inactivated influenza vaccine. Here the sequenced sample was PBMCs from blood, taken more than 4 days after vaccination.

The CDR3 region has the DNA TGCAGTGCTCGCGGAGGGACAGGGAAGCAGTACTTC. Its translation: CSARGGTGKQYF. The V and J genes are TRBV20-1 and TRBJ2-7; TRBD1 matches at 9 bases. CDR3 size: 12 residues. Trimming cost V 5 bases and J 8 bases; bases outside gene matches: 7. The germline V gene encodes CDR1 DFQATT and CDR2 SNEGSKA (reference sequence).